A single sample is the source of the 24 T cell receptor beta chains below, sequenced in a study of cytomegalovirus exposure and HLA in healthy donors. Both 60 Vbeta primers and 13 Jbeta primers went into the PCR. Produced via immunoSEQ multiplex PCR; TCRdb's table is partial and in-frame only. Altogether some 150,000 clones are present, roughly 60% being singletons, with the ten largest covering 2.5% to 3%. The sequencing input was PBMCs. These receptors all come from a man aged 40-49 years in good health and CMV-seronegative.

The DNA of the CDR3 is TGTGCCAGCAGCTTGGAAGGGGGCGCCGATCAGCCCCAGCATTTT. Amino acids: CASSLEGGADQPQHF. This chain connects TRBV7-2 to TRBJ1-5; TRBD1 matches at 7 bases. The CDR3 loop spans 15 amino acids. The V gene's germline CDR1 is SGHTA and CDR2 FQGNSA. V was pared by 3 bases and J by 5 bases, with 7 bases of the junction left unmatched.

The gene calls are TRBV6-1 and TRBJ2-7; TRBD1 matches at 9 bases. CDR1 and CDR2 from the germline V gene are MNHNS and SASEGT. The length of the CDR3 is 14 residues. V dropped 7 bases and J dropped 6; count of bases not matched to a gene: 10. The CDR3 bases are TGTGCCAGCACCGATCCGGGACAGGGTTTCGAGCAGTACTTC. This gives the protein CASTDPGQGFEQYF.

In its sample, this clone was seen a few times. This CDR3 is CASSPTPDLAGGSYEQYF. CDR3 sequence (DNA): TGTGCCAGCAGTCCGACCCCTGACCTAGCGGGGGGATCCTACGAGCAGTACTTC. The chain has TRBV28 and TRBJ2-7, with 11 bases fitting TRBD2. V lost 5 bases and J lost 1; bases outside the gene matches: 13. Germline lookup yields CDR1 MDHEN and CDR2 SYDVKM. The CDR3 is made up of 18 amino acids.

The gene calls are TRBV10-3 and TRBJ1-2; D gene unclear. This CDR3 region has 13 residues. Germline-derived CDR1 and CDR2 are ENHRY and SYGVKD. Deletions cut 0 bases from V and 2 bases from J, with 4 bases between. CDR3 residues: CAISESRNYGYTF. CDR3 DNA: TGTGCCATCAGTGAGTCGAGGAACTATGGCTACACCTTC.

The chain carries TRBV7-9 and TRBJ1-1, with 7 bases identical to TRBD1. This CDR3 region has 15 residues. V was pared by 5 bases and J by 6 bases, with 12 bases of the junction left unmatched. Germline loops: CDR1 SEHNR, CDR2 FQNEAQ (reference sequence). CDR3 in amino acids: CASSETARDRSEAFF. CDR3 sequence (DNA): TGTGCCAGCAGCGAAACCGCCCGGGACAGATCTGAAGCTTTCTTT.

V is TRBV30 and J is TRBJ2-7; TRBD1 matches 7 bases. CDR1 is GTSNPN and CDR2 is SVGIG in the germline V gene (reference sequence). V was pared by 5 bases and J by 2 bases, with 6 bases of the junction left unmatched. The CDR3 covers 13 residues. The CDR3 loop is CAWAWDRAYEQYF. DNA of the CDR3: TGTGCCTGGGCCTGGGACAGAGCCTACGAGCAGTACTTC. Looking up the rest from reference TRBV30 and TRBJ2-7 gives the full variable domain: SQTIHQWPATLVQPVGSPLSLECTVEGTSNPNLYWYRQAAGRGLQLLFYSVGIGQISSEVPQNLSASRPQDRQFILSSKKLLLSDSGFYLCAWAWDRAYEQYFGPGTRLTVT.

The V and J genes are TRBV4-2 and TRBJ1-3; D is uncertain. Germline V lookup: CDR1 LGHNA, CDR2 YNFKEQ. Trimming removed 4 bases at V and 0 bases at J, with 13 bases between. The CDR3 contains 16 residues. CDR3 in DNA: TGTGCCAGCAGCCCCAGTGGAGGCGTCTCTGGAAACACCATATATTTT. This gives the protein CASSPSGGVSGNTIYF.

The chain carries TRBV25-1 and TRBJ2-2; 10 nucleotides align to TRBD2. The CDR3 extends over 16 amino acids. V lost 4 bases, J lost 4 bases, and 6 bases stayed unmatched. The germline gives CDR1 MGHDK, CDR2 SYGVNS. The CDR3 nucleotides are TGTGCCAGCAGTGCTCTAGCGGGAGTTGGCACCGGGGAGCTGTTTTTT. This gives the protein CASSALAGVGTGELFF.

This chain joins TRBV10-3 and TRBJ1-1, with D maybe TRBD1 (6 bases). V was shortened by 4 bases and J by 6 bases, with 15 bases between the two germline ends. Per the germline V gene, CDR1 is ENHRY and CDR2 is SYGVKD. This CDR3 is built from 14 residues. CDR3 in DNA: TGTGCCATCAGTGCGGCCCCCACAGGGTCTGAAGCTTTCTTT. This sequence encodes CAISAAPTGSEAFF.

The chain is built from TRBV6-5 and TRBJ2-7, with TRBD2 as a possible D gene (5 bases). Per the germline V gene, CDR1 is MNHEY and CDR2 is SVGAGI. This CDR3 has 15 amino acids. V lost 4 bases, J lost 2 bases, and 15 bases lay in between. CDR3 amino acids: CASSSGWETAYEQYF. The CDR3 DNA sequence: TGTGCCAGCAGTTCAGGTTGGGAGACCGCCTACGAGCAGTACTTC.

The rearrangement uses TRBV11-2 and TRBJ2-1; 14 bases agree with TRBD2. J lost 7 bases, V lost 5 bases, and 7 bases had no gene match. The CDR3 has 16 residues. The germline gives CDR1 SGHAT, CDR2 FQNNGV. Written as DNA, the CDR3 is TGTGCCAGCAGCCTACTGGGACTAGCGGGAGTAAATGAGCAGTTCTTC. It encodes CASSLLGLAGVNEQFF.

This clone was found a few times. The chain joins TRBV18 to TRBJ1-4; D is undetermined. The CDR3 is made up of 15 amino acids. The germline V gene encodes CDR1 KGHSH and CDR2 LQKENI. V lost 3 bases, J lost 3 bases, and 11 bases lay in between. CDR3 sequence reads: CASSPMGTANEKLFF. The CDR3 DNA reads TGTGCCAGCTCACCTATGGGCACGGCTAATGAAAAACTGTTTTTT. Looking up the rest from reference TRBV18 and TRBJ1-4 gives the full variable domain: NAGVMQNPRHLVRRRGQEARLRCSPMKGHSHVYWYRQLPEEGLKFMVYLQKENIIDESGMPKERFSAEFPKEGPSILRIQQVVRGDSAAYFCASSPMGTANEKLFFGSGTQLSVL.

There are a few counts of this clone. The chain is built from TRBV30 and TRBJ1-5; 7 bases are a match to TRBD1. With 2 bases clipped from V and 5 bases from J, the junction kept 9 bases outside the gene matches. CDR1 and CDR2 from the germline V gene are GTSNPN and SVGIG (reference sequence). This CDR3 is built from 15 residues. CDR3 protein: CAWSRTGALYQPQHF. CDR3 sequence (DNA): TGTGCCTGGAGTAGAACAGGGGCCCTGTATCAGCCCCAGCATTTT.

The rearrangement links TRBV6-5 to TRBJ2-3; no clear D gene. CDR1 and CDR2 (germline): MNHEY, SVGAGI. The CDR3 loop spans 13 amino acids. The V end was cut by 6 bases, the J end by 1 base, with 8 bases between. The CDR3 DNA reads as TGTGCCAGCAGGTCCCCGGGCACAGATACGCAGTATTTT. Residues: CASRSPGTDTQYF.

The rearrangement joins TRBV5-6 to TRBJ2-1, with TRBD1 matching 7 bases. The trim removed 4 bases at V and 0 bases at J, leaving 4 bases unmatched. This CDR3 spans 15 amino acids. Germline loops: CDR1 SGHDT, CDR2 YYEEEE. The CDR3 region is CASSGGQISYNEQFF. CDR3 DNA sequence: TGTGCCAGCAGCGGGGGACAGATCTCCTACAATGAGCAGTTCTTC. Full variable domain (outside the CDR3, taken from reference TRBV5-6 and TRBJ2-1): DAGVTQSPTHLIKTRGQQVTLRCSPKSGHDTVSWYQQALGQGPQFIFQYYEEEERQRGNFPDRFSGHQFPNYSSELNVNALLLGDSALYLCASSGGQISYNEQFFGPGTRLTVL.

This rearrangement joins TRBV5-8 to TRBJ1-4; possibly TRBD1 for D (5 bases). This CDR3 region has 15 residues. V lost 5 bases and J 0 bases, leaving 11 bases between the germline ends. Germline-derived CDR1 and CDR2 are SGHTS and YDEGEE. The CDR3: CASRRGSATNEKLFF. The DNA for the CDR3 is TGTGCCAGCAGAAGGGGTTCAGCAACTAATGAAAAACTGTTTTTT.

This clone occurred a few times. V and J are TRBV5-6 and TRBJ2-2; 14 nucleotides line up with TRBD2. V trimming: 4 bases; J trimming: 6 bases; junction bases outside the gene matches: 5. From germline, CDR1 is SGHDT and CDR2 YYEEEE. There are 16 residues in the CDR3. The CDR3 loop is CASSRLAGGPAGELFF. The CDR3 DNA reads TGTGCCAGCAGCCGACTAGCGGGAGGGCCGGCCGGGGAGCTGTTTTTT.

This chain uses TRBV2 with TRBJ2-7; D remains ambiguous. Germline-derived CDR1 and CDR2 are SNHLY and FYNNEI. This CDR3 has 13 residues. Trimming stripped 3 bases from V and 0 bases from J, with 6 bases between. The CDR3 bases are TGTGCCAGCAGTGACAATTTCTCCTACGAGCAGTACTTC. Its translation is CASSDNFSYEQYF. The full variable domain, with the rest looked up from reference TRBV2 and TRBJ2-7, is EPEVTQTPSHQVTQMGQEVILRCVPISNHLYFYWYRQILGQKVEFLVSFYNNEISEKSEIFDDQFSVERPDGSNFTLKIRSTKLEDSAMYFCASSDNFSYEQYFGPGTRLTVT.

This clone was observed once. The rearrangement uses TRBV2 and TRBJ2-1, with 9 bases that match TRBD2. The V and J ends lost 6 bases and 9 bases, in that order; junction bases with no gene match: 9. Germline values: CDR1 SNHLY, CDR2 FYNNEI. There are 14 residues in the CDR3. In nucleotides, the CDR3 is TGTGCCAGCAGGGACCCCGGGACTAGCTTTGAGCAGTTCTTC. Translation gives CASRDPGTSFEQFF.

About this clone itself: One end of the junction does not line up with germline, which may come from a read error. Other nucleotide sequences from this sample produce the same CDR3. V gene TRBV5-4 combines with J gene TRBJ2-1; D remains unclear. CDR1 and CDR2 (germline): SGHNT, YYREEE (reference sequence). CDR3 length: 16 residues. The DNA of the CDR3 is TGCGCCAGCAGCTCGTCTCGAGTAGTTGCCTACAATGAGCAGTTCTTC. Its protein is CASSSSRVVAYNEQFF.

The chain has TRBV9 and TRBJ2-7; 11 bases are shared with TRBD2. CDR1 SGDLS and CDR2 YYNGEE come from the germline V gene. V trimming: 4 bases; J trimming: 5 bases; junction bases outside the gene matches: 11. CDR3 length equals 16 residues. The DNA for the CDR3 is TGTGCCAGCAGCTGGGGAATAGCGGGAGGGCCCGACGAGCAGTACTTC. As protein: CASSWGIAGGPDEQYF.

This clone was seen just once. The rearrangement uses TRBV6-5 and TRBJ1-3, with D possibly TRBD1 on 5 matching bases. V shed 7 bases and J shed 0 bases, with 13 bases lying between them. Per germline, CDR1 MNHEY and CDR2 SVGAGI. The CDR3 is made up of 15 amino acids. The CDR3 coding sequence is TGTGCCAGCAATCCCCGGGGGACCTCTGGAAACACCATATATTTT. Protein: CASNPRGTSGNTIYF.

J is TRBJ2-2 and V is TRBV5-8; D is uncertain. This CDR3 has 14 residues. V was clipped by 7 bases and J by 6 bases, with 16 bases between them. The V gene's germline CDR1 is SGHTS and CDR2 YDEGEE. The chain's CDR3 is CASCGPWVAGELFF. The CDR3 DNA reads as TGTGCCAGCTGTGGGCCCTGGGTAGCCGGGGAGCTGTTTTTT.

This chain uses TRBV27 with TRBJ1-2; D may be TRBD1 (5 bases). V shed 5 bases and J shed 3 bases, with 10 bases lying between them. The CDR3 spans 13 residues. Germline loops: CDR1 MNHEY, CDR2 SMNVEV (reference sequence). The CDR3 DNA follows: TGTGCCAGCAGTCTGGGGGGAGACTATGGCTACACCTTC. Translating gives CASSLGGDYGYTF.